This T cell receptor beta chain was identified in a study of blood T cells in healthy people across ages (dated by TCRdb to the mid-2010s). With regard to the full study: Template switching captured roughly one uniquely barcoded TCR beta cDNA molecule per two T cells in model experiments. To track age-related changes in TCR beta repertoire diversity, the study relied on deep sequencing normalized with unique cDNA molecular identifiers. The donors were divided into four age groups: young (average roughly 17 years), middle-aged (about 41), aged (around 59) and long-lived (roughly 82). To avoid experimental bias, donors of different ages were randomly spread across the sequencing lanes. The study analyzed two additional independent replicas of 1 million unique cDNA reads from the same blood draw for two donors, one aged 18 to 30 and one aged 80 or older.

Beyond this particular receptor, the publication reports: The percentage of naive T cells measured by flow cytometry correlated strongly with observed TCR beta diversity. Estimates of total diversity based on one million sequenced T cells were regarded as lower bounds and as underestimates. Compared with the aged group, more naive CD4+ T cells, fewer expanded clones and increased TCR diversity were shown by the long-lived group, suggesting age selection. Donor CMV infection status was unknown, potentially confounding age-related changes in expanded clonotypes. Observed TCR beta diversity per million T cells fell roughly linearly with age, and a significant reduction was already apparent by age around 40. Since profiling was done on bulk unsorted PBMCs, naive and antigen-experienced compartments could not be conclusively compared.

The 39 donors, aged about 6 to 100 years, were systemically healthy Caucasian individuals from Russia. About 10 milliliters of peripheral blood were collected from each donor into EDTA-treated Vacutainer tubes. Ficoll-Paque density-gradient centrifugation was used to isolate PBMCs, with at least 7 million obtained per sample. Total RNA was extracted from PBMCs with Trizol reagent, with at least 5 micrograms obtained per sample. For every donor, flow cytometry on a PBMC aliquot measured the percentage of naive CD45RAhigh/CD27high T cells. Trimming removed 2 bases from V and 3 bases from J, leaving 10 bases between the germline ends. Via the germline V gene, CDR1 is SGHTA and CDR2 FQGNSA. Inclusive of the bounding cysteine and phenylalanine, the CDR3 is 15 residues long. CDR3 DNA only is kept here, 45 bases in frame from base 1. This clonotype was seen only a few times. Its specific antigen is unknown. No much larger clone exists at a distance of one base, and base qualities are not known.

Receptor amplification or capture employed 5' RACE. TCRdb lists the instrument as Illumina HiSeq 2500. The second PCR ran for about 7 to 11 cycles and used a J-beta primer mix along with a sample-barcoded 5' primer. A unique molecular identifier was introduced onto each TCR beta cDNA molecule by a template-switch 5' adaptor carrying 12 random nucleotides. Each sample yielded at least 3 million CDR3-containing paired-end reads. All of the RNA was converted into first-strand cDNA using the Mint cDNA synthesis kit, with a TRBC-specific oligonucleotide serving as the primer. Following uracil-DNA glycosylase treatment, all cDNA underwent a first 18-cycle PCR with the universal primers M1SS and BC2_uni_R. For the original study's pipeline: For normalization, 1 million high-quality reads, each with a distinct molecular identifier, were randomly selected from each sample. Instead of being binned into consensus sequences, reads with shared molecular identifiers were discarded. MiTCR, set to a Q25 quality threshold and the strictest error-elimination algorithm, was used for CDR3 identification, clonotype clustering and error correction. A nonparametric unseen species model with Euler transformation was used to estimate lower-bound total TCR beta diversity. Using fastp trimming at Q25 and MiXCR clonotype assembly, TCRdb reanalyzed the public sequencing data and kept in-frame beta chains. Each CDR3 protein gets just one entry, which takes the most common genes and DNA from the rows behind it. TCRdb, not the authors, supplied the V and J calls. The sample includes more than 650,000 distinct CDR3 sequences, with approximately 21% observed a single time. The ten largest clonotypes hold about 20% of the sample.

Material for sequencing was blood. The origin of this receptor is a man between 70 and 80 years old in good health. The rearrangement joined TRBV7-2 to TRBJ2-2; no D gene is confidently identified. The CDR3 has the sequence CASSLSATYTGELFF. The sequenced DNA is TGTGCCAGCAGCTTAAGCGCGACTTACACCGGGGAGCTGTTTTTT.